This T cell receptor beta chain was profiled in a study of early T cells in non-severe SARS-CoV-2 infection. For the study at large: Chains from this unsorted whole-blood bulk RNA could not be paired.

Each cDNA molecule carried a unique molecular identifier. Using its own MiXCR run on the 5' RACE reads, TCRdb lists one record per CDR3 protein. Among 25,000 to 30,000 distinct CDR3 sequences listed, 5.7% were seen once. This clonotype is labeled medium-sized. No antigen is known for it. Study observations and caveats: Matching against VDJdb likely underestimated virus-specific expansions, favoring anti-spike CD8.

The receptor comes from an adult who was a healthcare worker with PCR-confirmed SARS-CoV-2 infection or an uninfected control (not recorded which). What was sequenced was whole blood.

The CDR3 region has the DNA TGTGCCAGCAGTTATACCGGGACAAACACTGAAGCTTTCTTT. Protein: CASSYTGTNTEAFF. J is TRBJ1-1 and V is TRBV6-2 or TRBV6-3, with D possibly TRBD1 on 6 matching bases. The CDR3 has 14 amino acids. Germline V gene data show CDR1 as MNHEY and CDR2 as SVGEGT. V was pared by 3 bases and J by 2 bases, with 10 bases between.